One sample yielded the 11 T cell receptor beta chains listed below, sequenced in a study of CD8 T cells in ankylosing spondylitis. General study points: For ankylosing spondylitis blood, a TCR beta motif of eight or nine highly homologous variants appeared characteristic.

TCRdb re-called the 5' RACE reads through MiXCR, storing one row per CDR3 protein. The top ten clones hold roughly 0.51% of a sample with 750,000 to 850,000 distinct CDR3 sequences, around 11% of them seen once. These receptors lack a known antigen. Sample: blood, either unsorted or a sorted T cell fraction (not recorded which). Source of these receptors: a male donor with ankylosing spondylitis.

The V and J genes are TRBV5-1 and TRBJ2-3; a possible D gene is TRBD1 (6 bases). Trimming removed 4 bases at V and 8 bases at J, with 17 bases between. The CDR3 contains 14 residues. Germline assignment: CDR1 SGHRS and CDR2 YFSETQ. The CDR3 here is CASSPLAGEGTQYF. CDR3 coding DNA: TGCGCCAGCAGCCCGCTGGCAGGGGAAGGTACGCAGTATTTT.

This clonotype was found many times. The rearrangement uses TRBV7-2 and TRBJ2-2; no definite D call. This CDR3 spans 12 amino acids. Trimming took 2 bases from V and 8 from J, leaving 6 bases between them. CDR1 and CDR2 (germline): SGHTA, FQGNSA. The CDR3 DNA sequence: TGTGCCAGCAGCTTAATTGGGGGGGAGCTGTTTTTT. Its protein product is CASSLIGGELFF.

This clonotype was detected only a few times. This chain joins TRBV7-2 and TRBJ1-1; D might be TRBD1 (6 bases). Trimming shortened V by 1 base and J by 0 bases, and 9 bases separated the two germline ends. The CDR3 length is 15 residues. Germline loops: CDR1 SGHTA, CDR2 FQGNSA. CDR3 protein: CASSLVGTMNTEAFF. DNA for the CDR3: TGTGCCAGCAGCTTAGTGGGGACAATGAACACTGAAGCTTTCTTT.

The CDR3 loop reads CSVGRGFEAFF. CDR3 bases: TGCAGCGTTGGGAGGGGGTTTGAAGCTTTCTTT. The V call is TRBV29-1, the J call TRBJ1-1; possible D gene TRBD1, 6 bases. Germline CDR1 and CDR2: SQVTM and ANQGSEA. The CDR3 contains 11 residues. Trimming pared 4 bases from V and 7 bases from J, leaving 10 bases between.

Written as DNA, the CDR3 is TGTGCCTGGGCAGGACTAGCGGTTAACAATGAGCAGTTCTTC. It yields the protein CAWAGLAVNNEQFF. The chain joins TRBV30 to TRBJ2-1; 10 bases fit TRBD2. The germline gives CDR1 GTSNPN, CDR2 SVGIG (reference sequence). V dropped 5 bases and J dropped 5; count of bases not matched to a gene: 6. This CDR3 spans 14 amino acids.

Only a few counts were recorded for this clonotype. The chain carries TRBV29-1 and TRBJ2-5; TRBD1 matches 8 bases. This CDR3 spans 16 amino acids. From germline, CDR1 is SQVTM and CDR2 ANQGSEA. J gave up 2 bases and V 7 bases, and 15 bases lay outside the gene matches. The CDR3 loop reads CSAGHGTGTFQETQYF. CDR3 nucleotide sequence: TGCAGCGCTGGACACGGGACAGGTACCTTTCAAGAGACCCAGTACTTC.

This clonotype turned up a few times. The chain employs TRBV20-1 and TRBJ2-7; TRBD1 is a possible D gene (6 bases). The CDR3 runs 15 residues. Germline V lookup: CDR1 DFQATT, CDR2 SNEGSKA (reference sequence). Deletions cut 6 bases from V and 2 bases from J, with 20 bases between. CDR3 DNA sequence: TGCAGTGCCGGGGCAGGGGCCTTCAATGCCTACGAGCAGTACTTC. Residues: CSAGAGAFNAYEQYF.

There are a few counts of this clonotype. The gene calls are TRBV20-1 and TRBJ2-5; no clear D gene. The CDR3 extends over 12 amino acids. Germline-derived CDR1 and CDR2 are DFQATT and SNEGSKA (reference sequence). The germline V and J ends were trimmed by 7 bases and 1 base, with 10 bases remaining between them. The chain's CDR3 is CSVGNSQETQYF. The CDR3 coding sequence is TGCAGTGTTGGAAACAGCCAAGAGACCCAGTACTTC.

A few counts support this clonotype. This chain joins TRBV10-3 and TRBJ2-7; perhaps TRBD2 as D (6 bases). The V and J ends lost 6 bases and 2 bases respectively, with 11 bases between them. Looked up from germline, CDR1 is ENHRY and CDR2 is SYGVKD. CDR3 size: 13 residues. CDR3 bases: TGTGCCATCAGAGCGGGCGTTCCCTACGAGCAGTACTTC. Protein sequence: CAIRAGVPYEQYF.

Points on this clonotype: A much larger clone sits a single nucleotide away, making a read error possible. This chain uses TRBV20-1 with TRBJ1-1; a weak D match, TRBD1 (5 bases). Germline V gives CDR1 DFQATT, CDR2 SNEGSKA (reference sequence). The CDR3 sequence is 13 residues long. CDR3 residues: CSAMEGQGAGASF. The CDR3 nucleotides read TGCAGTGCGATGGAGGGCCAAGGGGCTGGAGCTTCCTTT.

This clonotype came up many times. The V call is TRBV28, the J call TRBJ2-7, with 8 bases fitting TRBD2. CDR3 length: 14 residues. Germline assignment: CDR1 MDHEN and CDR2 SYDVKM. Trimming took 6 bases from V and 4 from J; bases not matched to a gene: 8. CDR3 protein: CASRPRGTRYEQYF. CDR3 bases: TGTGCCAGCAGGCCTCGGGGGACTAGGTACGAGCAGTACTTC.